These 16 T cell receptor beta chains came from one sample sequenced in a study of shared clonotypes between healthy human individuals. Using immunoSEQ multiplex PCR, the repertoire was profiled, and TCRdb retains in-frame clones only, with some absent. The sample holds some 2,400,000 clones; around 95% are singletons and the top ten take over 0.1%. Sample: naive CD4+ T cells sorted from blood. Stated subset: CD45RA+ positively selected. The receptor set was obtained from a man in his late teens or twenties in good health.

The chain carries TRBV4-2 and TRBJ1-1; D is unresolved. V gave up 0 bases and J gave up 0 bases, with 8 bases separating them. CDR3 length: 15 amino acids. The germline CDR1 and CDR2 sequences are LGHNA and YNFKEQ. The CDR3 protein is CASSQDRVMNTEAFF. In nucleotides, the CDR3 is TGTGCCAGCAGCCAAGACCGGGTCATGAACACTGAAGCTTTCTTT.

The chain employs TRBV5-1 and TRBJ2-1, with D perhaps matching TRBD2 (7 bases). V lost 4 bases and J lost 4, with 21 bases in between. CDR1 and CDR2 from the germline V gene are SGHRS and YFSETQ. The CDR3 length is 17 residues. The CDR3 DNA is TGCGCCAGCAGCCTGGAGAAGGCGGGGGCCGCTTACAATGAGCAGTTCTTC. This translates into CASSLEKAGAAYNEQFF.

The V call is TRBV5-6, the J call TRBJ2-7, with TRBD2 matching over 12 bases. The CDR3 has 17 residues. Losses at the gene ends were 2 bases for V and 6 bases for J; bases not matched to a gene: 12. Germline loops: CDR1 SGHDT, CDR2 YYEEEE. CDR3 loop: CASSFGLAGGPEGEQYF. The CDR3 DNA follows: TGTGCCAGCAGCTTCGGGCTAGCGGGAGGGCCTGAGGGCGAGCAGTACTTC.

The J gene is TRBJ1-5, the V gene TRBV30; D call uncertain. In germline, CDR1 is GTSNPN, CDR2 SVGIG (reference sequence). The V and J ends lost 3 bases and 0 bases respectively, with 9 bases between them. The CDR3 is made up of 14 amino acids. This CDR3 reads CAWRDVGSNQPQHF. The CDR3 DNA sequence: TGTGCCTGGAGGGACGTGGGTAGCAATCAGCCCCAGCATTTT.

The chain has TRBV19 and TRBJ2-6; 7 nucleotides line up with TRBD2. Germline CDR1 LNHDA, CDR2 SQIVND (reference sequence). J gave up 6 bases and V 6 bases, and 2 bases lay outside the gene matches. The CDR3 sequence is 13 residues long. CDR3 sequence (DNA): TGTGCCAGTAGGGCGGGAGTGGCCAACGTCCTGACTTTC. Its protein product is CASRAGVANVLTF.

In regard to this clone: Other nucleotide sequences from this sample produce the same CDR3. The genes are TRBV9 and TRBJ2-3; D possibly corresponds to TRBD1 (6 bases). This CDR3 is 13 amino acids long. The V gene's germline CDR1 is SGDLS and CDR2 YYNGEE. Trimming took off 3 bases at V and 2 bases at J, with 7 bases between the two ends. CDR3 region: CASSGGPTDTQYF. The DNA for the CDR3 is TGTGCCAGCAGCGGGGGGCCCACAGATACGCAGTATTTT.

This clone was seen once. V usage is TRBV5-4 and J usage is TRBJ1-2; D possibly corresponds to TRBD1 (5 bases). CDR1 is SGHNT and CDR2 is YYREEE in the germline V gene (reference sequence). This CDR3 region has 17 residues. Deletions cut 4 bases from V and 8 bases from J, with 27 bases between. CDR3 coding DNA: TGTGCCAGCAGCGGACGGGAGCCAGGGAGTCAATTGCGGGGCTACACCTTC. It specifies CASSGREPGSQLRGYTF.

The chain couples TRBV9 to TRBJ2-7, with 8 bases identical to TRBD1. V dropped 3 bases and J dropped 3; count of bases not matched to a gene: 8. The CDR3 spans 15 residues. Germline V gene data show CDR1 as SGDLS and CDR2 as YYNGEE. CDR3 in amino acids: CASSADGQGIYEQYF. CDR3 DNA sequence: TGTGCCAGCAGCGCCGACGGACAGGGAATCTACGAGCAGTACTTC.

The V and J genes are TRBV5-1 and TRBJ2-7; 7 bases fit TRBD1. This CDR3 spans 14 amino acids. The germline gives CDR1 SGHRS, CDR2 YFSETQ. J gave up 5 bases and V 0 bases, and 5 bases lay outside the gene matches. CDR3 bases: TGCGCCAGCAGCTTGGTAGGGGGCGCGGACGAGCAGTACTTC. Translated: CASSLVGGADEQYF.

The rearrangement uses TRBV7-9 and TRBJ2-7; tentative D call: TRBD1 (6 bases). The CDR3 has 16 amino acids. V was trimmed by 5 bases and J by 3 bases, leaving 20 bases between them. CDR1 is SEHNR, CDR2 FQNEAQ, per germline (reference sequence). In nucleotides, the CDR3 is TGTGCCAGCAGCCAATACGTGGGGGCCCGGGACTACGAGCAGTACTTC. It codes for CASSQYVGARDYEQYF.

J is TRBJ1-2 and V is TRBV14; D not resolved. With 1 base removed from V and 4 bases from J, the gap between germline ends came to 7 bases. This CDR3 has 13 amino acids. CDR1 is SGHDN, CDR2 FVKESK, per germline. This chain's CDR3 is CASSQGLSYGYTF. The CDR3 coding sequence is TGTGCCAGCAGCCAAGGCCTGTCCTATGGCTACACCTTC.

V and J are TRBV7-3 and TRBJ2-3, with D tentatively TRBD2 (6 bases). CDR1 and CDR2 (germline): SGHTA, FQGTGA. V lost 8 bases and J 2 bases, leaving 11 bases between the germline ends. The CDR3 sequence is 13 residues long. The CDR3 DNA sequence: TGTGCCAGCGGGGCGGGAACCACAGATACGCAGTATTTT. It codes for CASGAGTTDTQYF.

The chain combines TRBV11-2 with TRBJ2-7; 9 bases line up with TRBD2. The CDR3 runs 15 residues. Germline V gives CDR1 SGHAT, CDR2 FQNNGV. Germline trimming cut 0 bases from V and 8 bases from J; bases unmatched to any gene: 8. Here the CDR3 DNA reads TGTGCCAGCAGCTTAGAGGGACTAGCTGGCGGGCAGCAGTACTTC. Its protein product is CASSLEGLAGGQQYF.

CDR3 sequence: CASSDSGRETQYF. CDR3 coding DNA: TGTGCCAGCAGTGATAGCGGGAGAGAGACCCAGTACTTC. J is TRBJ2-5 and V is TRBV5-4; TRBD2 matches at 9 bases. CDR1 SGHNT and CDR2 YYREEE come from the germline V gene (reference sequence). J lost 4 bases, V lost 5 bases, and 3 bases had no gene match. There are 13 residues in the CDR3.

This chain uses TRBV27 with TRBJ1-2; 10 positions agree with TRBD1. Germline V lookup: CDR1 MNHEY, CDR2 SMNVEV (reference sequence). V lost 2 bases to trimming and J lost 6 bases; unmatched junction nucleotides: 0. The CDR3 length is 13 residues. The CDR3 DNA reads as TGTGCCAGCAGTTTAGGGACAGGGGATGGCTACACCTTC. Its translation: CASSLGTGDGYTF.

The V call is TRBV7-2, the J call TRBJ2-4; perhaps TRBD2 as D (5 bases). Deletions cut 4 bases from V and 1 base from J, with 20 bases between. The CDR3 covers 18 residues. Germline values: CDR1 SGHTA, CDR2 FQGNSA. The CDR3 here is CASSSRDASSIAKNIQYF. In DNA, the CDR3 is TGTGCCAGCAGCTCGCGCGATGCTAGCTCTATCGCCAAAAACATTCAGTACTTC. Full variable domain (rest looked up from reference TRBV7-2 and TRBJ2-4): GAGVSQSPSNKVTEKGKDVELRCDPISGHTALYWYRQSLGQGLEFLIYFQGNSAPDKSGLPSDRFSAERTGGSVSTLTIQRTQQEDSAVYLCASSSRDASSIAKNIQYFGAGTRLSVL.